The clone carrying this T cell receptor (beta chain) was found a few times. Its antigen is unknown. The germline CDR1 and CDR2 sequences are MDHEN and SYDVKM. The CDR3 spans 19 residues. With 3 bases clipped from V and 2 bases from J, the junction kept 15 bases outside the gene matches. Noted time point: patch test 1, 2 weeks after DPC sensitization. The treatment here: therapeutic diphenylcyclopropenone sensitization with weekly scalp DPC. Unique molecular identifiers were attached to individual cDNA molecules during library preparation. TCRdb reprocessed the RACE reads with MiXCR, giving one entry per CDR3 protein. The repertoire has around 340,000 distinct CDR3 sequences, under 8% of them found once; the top ten carry about 8%. This record belongs to a study of human T cells and chemical hapten exposure. Study-level points and caveats: TCRs above 1 in 1000 frequency did not change with DPC sensitization.

This receptor was identified in a woman younger than 30 with alopecia areata. Some clones in this sample may be carry-over from other donors' samples. Specimen: whole blood, collected in connection with sensitization to the hapten diphenylcyclopropenone (DPC). The V gene is TRBV28, the J gene TRBJ2-3, with 9 bases aligning to TRBD1. This CDR3 reads CASSFSLWRGQGTTDTQYF. CDR3 bases: TGTGCCAGCAGTTTTAGCCTGTGGCGTGGACAGGGGACCACAGATACGCAGTATTTT.